This T cell receptor beta chain is drawn from a study of T cell changes during pregnancy in multiple sclerosis. Profiled with immunoSEQ multiplex PCR; TCRdb holds only in-frame clones, not every one. Here the sample spans some 80,000 clones, under 95% being singletons. J was trimmed by 0 bases and V by 3 bases; bases with no gene match: 5. CDR1 is SGHDT and CDR2 is YYEEEE in the germline V gene. This CDR3 is 16 amino acids long. The receptor was derived from a female donor with multiple sclerosis, enrolled in a pregnancy study. The chain recombines TRBV5-6 with TRBJ2-1; 8 bases fit TRBD1. The sample in question was peripheral blood, obtained before pregnancy. As DNA, the CDR3 is TGTGCCAGCAGCTGGGCAACAGGGGGCTCCTACAATGAGCAGTTCTTC. Translated, it gives CASSWATGGSYNEQFF.